This T cell receptor beta chain stems from a study of blood T cell repertoires in COVID-19 (TCRdb year 2020). Some background on the complete study: Samples from collaborators originated in the United States, Italy and Spain and spanned both the acute and convalescent phases of COVID-19. The material from the prospective study consisted of cDNA or gDNA derived from T cells, B-cell-depleted T cells, or PBMCs. Subjects who had been exposed to COVID-19, were actively infected with it, or had recovered from it provided the deeply sampled blood TCRbeta repertoires that made up the dataset. The repertoires were released in a freely available public database intended as a resource for research on the immune response to SARS-CoV-2. Samples were obtained from the ongoing ImmuneRACE study (first 160 participants) and from approximately 1,200 subjects provided by 6 global collaborators. A de-identified subject ID, COVID-19 status, age in years and sex were almost always included in the sample metadata. HLA class I and class II types, where available, came from metadata supplied by the sample provider rather than from assay-based typing.

Here is what the overall study found, with its caveats: How much clinical and demographic metadata was included differed by source and by participant, and the metadata was provided uncurated.

Trimming at the junction amounts to 1 base on V and 4 bases on J, and the germline ends lie 5 bases apart. CDR1 and CDR2 are read off the germline V gene as KGHSH and LQKENI. Its CDR3 holds 12 amino acids, cysteine through phenylalanine. The sequence is cut down to CDR3 DNA, 36 bases in frame from base 1. Collaborating institutions collected whole blood in K2EDTA tubes following their own protocols. For TCRbeta analysis, collaborators shipped samples as frozen whole blood, isolated PBMCs, or DNA extracted from either of those sample types. As for this clone: The antigen it recognizes is unknown. The input lacks base qualities; no much larger clone sits a single base away.

The immunoSEQ Assay, a bias-controlled multiplex PCR, was used to amplify TCRbeta CDR3 regions from genomic DNA. Per the authors' processing: Within the assay, amplification of reference gene primers was used to estimate how many nucleated cells each sample contained. To quantify the absolute abundance of each unique TCRbeta CDR3 rearrangement, sequence reads were collapsed and filtered. For each sample, productive Simpson clonality was calculated as the square root of Simpson's diversity index across productive rearrangements. TCRdb took over this immuneACCESS table, retaining in-frame rearrangements with V and J assigned. Such tables are incomplete; in checked studies, under half of the missing clones stem from an unresolved V gene, and the remainder is unexplained. V and J calls and clone size come straight from that table; D and trimming were deduced from the DNA. This sample holds under 150,000 clones; roughly 76% were observed only once. The top ten hold roughly 8.3% of the sample.

Rearrangement joined TRBV18 to TRBJ2-7, with the D segment identity uncertain. The source is a human donor with acute or convalescent COVID-19. The donor label of this sample is uncertain. Specimen: peripheral blood. The nucleotide sequence reads as follows: TGTGCCAGCTCACCACTTAAATACGAGCAGTACTTC. The resulting protein is CASSPLKYEQYF. Full variable domain (CDR3 extended with the reference TRBV18 and TRBJ2-7 proteins): NAGVMQNPRHLVRRRGQEARLRCSPMKGHSHVYWYRQLPEEGLKFMVYLQKENIIDESGMPKERFSAEFPKEGPSILRIQQVVRGDSAAYFCASSPLKYEQYFGPGTRLTVT.